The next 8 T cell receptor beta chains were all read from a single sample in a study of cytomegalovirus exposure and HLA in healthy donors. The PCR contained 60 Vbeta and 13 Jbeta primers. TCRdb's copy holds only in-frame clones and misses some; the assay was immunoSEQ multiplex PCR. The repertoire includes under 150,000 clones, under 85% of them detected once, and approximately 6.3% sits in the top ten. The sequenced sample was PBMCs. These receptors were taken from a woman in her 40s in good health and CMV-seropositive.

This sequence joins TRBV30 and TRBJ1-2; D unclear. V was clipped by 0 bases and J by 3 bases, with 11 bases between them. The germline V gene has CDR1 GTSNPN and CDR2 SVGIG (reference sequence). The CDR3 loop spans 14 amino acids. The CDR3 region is CAWSVARDHYGYTF. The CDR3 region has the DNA TGTGCCTGGAGTGTAGCCCGGGATCACTATGGCTACACCTTC.

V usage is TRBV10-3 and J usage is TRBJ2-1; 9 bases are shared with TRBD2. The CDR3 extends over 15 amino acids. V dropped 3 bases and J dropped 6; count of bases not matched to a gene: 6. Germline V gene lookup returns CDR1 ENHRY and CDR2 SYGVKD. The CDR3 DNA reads TGTGCCATCAGTGACGGTAGCGGGGGTTCCAATGAGCAGTTCTTC. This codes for CAISDGSGGSNEQFF.

CDR3 amino acids: CASRLGGTSTDTQYF. For the CDR3, the DNA is TGTGCCAGCAGACTCGGGGGGACTAGCACAGATACGCAGTATTTT. The chain recombines TRBV27 with TRBJ2-3; TRBD2 agrees at 7 bases. Germline CDR1 MNHEY, CDR2 SMNVEV (reference sequence). V dropped 6 bases and J dropped 0; count of bases not matched to a gene: 6. The CDR3 extends over 15 amino acids.

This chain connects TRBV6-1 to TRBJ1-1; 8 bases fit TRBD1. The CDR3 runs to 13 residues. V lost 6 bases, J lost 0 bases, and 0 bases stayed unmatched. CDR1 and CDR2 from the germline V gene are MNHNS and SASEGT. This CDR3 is CASRDRVNTEAFF. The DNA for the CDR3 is TGTGCCAGCAGGGACAGGGTGAACACTGAAGCTTTCTTT.

The CDR3 spells CASSSPGQGVGGYTF. In DNA form, the CDR3 reads TGTGCCAGCAGTTCCCCGGGACAAGGGGTAGGAGGCTACACCTTC. The chain uses TRBV28 and TRBJ1-2, with D perhaps matching TRBD1 (6 bases). Germline assignment: CDR1 MDHEN and CDR2 SYDVKM. Deletions cut 4 bases from V and 8 bases from J, with 20 bases between. CDR3 length equals 15 residues.

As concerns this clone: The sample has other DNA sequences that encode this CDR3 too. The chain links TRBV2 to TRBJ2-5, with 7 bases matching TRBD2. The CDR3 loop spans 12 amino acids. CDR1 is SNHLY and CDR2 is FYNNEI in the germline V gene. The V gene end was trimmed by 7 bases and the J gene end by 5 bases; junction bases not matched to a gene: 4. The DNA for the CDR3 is TGTGCCAGCACGCAGGGAGGGGAGACCCAGTACTTC. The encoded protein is CASTQGGETQYF.

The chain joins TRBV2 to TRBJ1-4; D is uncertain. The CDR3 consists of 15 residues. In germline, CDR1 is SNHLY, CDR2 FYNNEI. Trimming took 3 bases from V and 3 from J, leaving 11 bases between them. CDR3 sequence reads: CASSELETSNEKLFF. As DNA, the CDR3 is TGTGCCAGCAGTGAGTTGGAGACGTCTAATGAAAAACTGTTTTTT.

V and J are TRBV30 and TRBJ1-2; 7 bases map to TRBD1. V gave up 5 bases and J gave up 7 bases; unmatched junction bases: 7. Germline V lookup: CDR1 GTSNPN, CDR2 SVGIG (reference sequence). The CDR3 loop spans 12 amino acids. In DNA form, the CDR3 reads TGTGCCTGGGATAGACAGGGTTCTGGCTACACCTTC. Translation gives CAWDRQGSGYTF.